The 32 T cell receptor beta chains below come from one sample, sequenced in a study of cytomegalovirus exposure and HLA in healthy donors. Primers included in the PCR were 60 Vbeta and 13 Jbeta primers. Produced via immunoSEQ multiplex PCR; TCRdb's table is partial and in-frame only. The sample records under 200,000 clones, around 80% being singletons. The source material was PBMCs. Source of these receptors: a woman between 18 and 30 years old in good health and CMV-seronegative.

The chain employs TRBV7-8 and TRBJ2-2; 7 positions agree with TRBD2. Germline V lookup: CDR1 SGHVS, CDR2 FQNEAQ. Losses at the gene ends were 1 base for V and 6 bases for J; bases not matched to a gene: 5. The CDR3 length is 15 residues. The CDR3 coding sequence is TGTGCCAGCAGCTTAGGAATCCGGGGGGCCGGGGAGCTGTTTTTT. Translating it yields CASSLGIRGAGELFF. Together with reference TRBV7-8 and TRBJ2-2, the CDR3 gives the full variable domain: GAGVSQSPRYKVAKRGQDVALRCDPISGHVSLFWYQQALGQGPEFLTYFQNEAQLDKSGLPSDRFFAERPEGSVSTLKIQRTQQEDSAVYLCASSLGIRGAGELFFGEGSRLTVL.

The chain is built from TRBV4-2 and TRBJ2-1; weak D call: TRBD1 (6 bases). V was clipped by 5 bases and J by 8 bases, with 16 bases between them. This CDR3 spans 14 amino acids. Germline values: CDR1 LGHNA, CDR2 YNFKEQ. Written as DNA, the CDR3 is TGTGCCAGCAGCATGGGGTCAGGGGCCGATGAGCAGTTCTTC. Protein: CASSMGSGADEQFF.

The J gene is TRBJ1-1, the V gene TRBV14; D remains ambiguous. This CDR3 has 16 residues. The germline gives CDR1 SGHDN, CDR2 FVKESK. Trimming removed 6 bases at V and 0 bases at J, with 17 bases between. The DNA for the CDR3 is TGTGCCAGCAGTTCCGACGGAGAGGGTGTGAACACTGAAGCTTTCTTT. Translating it yields CASSSDGEGVNTEAFF.

The V and J genes are TRBV7-2 and TRBJ1-2; tentative D call: TRBD1 (5 bases). Between the trimmed V and J ends, which lost 1 base and 5 bases, there was a span of 17 bases. Per the germline V gene, CDR1 is SGHTA and CDR2 is FQGNSA. The CDR3 has 16 residues. This CDR3 is CASSLVTGRAIYGYTF. CDR3 nucleotide sequence: TGTGCCAGCAGCTTAGTGACGGGCAGGGCTATTTATGGCTACACCTTC.

The chain recombines TRBV15 with TRBJ1-1, with a possible D match to TRBD1 (5 bases). Germline CDR1 is LNHNV and CDR2 is YYDKDF (reference sequence). V lost 0 bases and J 1 base, leaving 21 bases between the germline ends. CDR3 length: 19 residues. The CDR3 spells CATSRDLETVLPWNTEAFF. CDR3 nucleotide sequence: TGTGCCACCAGCAGAGATCTGGAGACAGTCCTTCCTTGGAACACTGAAGCTTTCTTT.

The chain links TRBV19 to TRBJ1-1; D not certain. Germline V gives CDR1 LNHDA, CDR2 SQIVND (reference sequence). CDR3 length equals 12 residues. Trimming pared 10 bases from V and 5 bases from J, leaving 14 bases between. This CDR3 reads CATNSAGTEAFF. The CDR3 coding sequence is TGTGCCACGAACTCGGCGGGGACTGAAGCTTTCTTT.

This sequence joins TRBV7-9 and TRBJ2-5, with 7 bases fitting TRBD1. V was pared by 4 bases and J by 1 base, with 6 bases of the junction left unmatched. CDR1 and CDR2 (germline): SEHNR, FQNEAQ (reference sequence). The CDR3 is made up of 15 amino acids. CDR3 in amino acids: CASSWTGTAQETQYF. Here the CDR3 DNA reads TGTGCCAGCAGCTGGACCGGGACAGCCCAAGAGACCCAGTACTTC.

This chain joins TRBV7-2 and TRBJ2-1; TRBD2 agrees at 7 bases. Germline CDR1 is SGHTA and CDR2 is FQGNSA. The CDR3 totals 14 residues. Unmatched junction bases numbered 8, after V lost 5 bases and J lost 7 bases. This chain's CDR3 is CASSPGAGSNEQFF. The CDR3 DNA reads as TGTGCCAGCAGCCCTGGAGCGGGATCGAATGAGCAGTTCTTC.

This clone was picked up one time. The chain has TRBV5-5 and TRBJ1-5; D gene unclear. This CDR3 is 14 amino acids long. V lost 0 bases to trimming and J lost 7 bases, with 11 bases between them. The germline V gene encodes CDR1 SGHKS and CDR2 YYEKEE (reference sequence). DNA of the CDR3: TGTGCCAGCAGCTTGGCGCAGAGCAGGCAGCCCCAGCATTTT. It specifies CASSLAQSRQPQHF.

This chain joins TRBV7-8 and TRBJ1-5, with D uncertain. From germline, CDR1 is SGHVS and CDR2 FQNEAQ. The CDR3 is 14 amino acids. Deletions cut 6 bases from V and 5 bases from J, with 14 bases between. The CDR3 region is CASSMEVAHQPQHF. CDR3 nucleotide sequence: TGTGCCAGCAGTATGGAGGTGGCCCATCAGCCCCAGCATTTT.

CDR3 amino acids: CASSLGTGQETQYF. CDR3 nucleotides: TGTGCCAGTAGCCTCGGGACAGGACAAGAGACCCAGTACTTC. The chain is built from TRBV19 and TRBJ2-5; 8 nucleotides agree with TRBD1. The V segment lost 6 bases and the J segment 2 bases; nucleotides outside the gene matches: 5. CDR1 and CDR2 (germline): LNHDA, SQIVND (reference sequence). This CDR3 comprises 14 residues.

The rearrangement joins TRBV4-3 to TRBJ2-6, with D uncertain. Deletions cut 0 bases from V and 2 bases from J, with 11 bases between. The CDR3 covers 17 residues. The germline CDR1 and CDR2 sequences are LGHNA and YSLEER. The CDR3 DNA sequence: TGCGCCAGCAGCCAAGAGTTCGCAGGCCCTGGGGCCAACGTCCTGACTTTC. Translated, it gives CASSQEFAGPGANVLTF.

This clone is a singleton in its sample. The chain has TRBV21-1 and TRBJ2-7; the table's D call, TRBD1, has no DNA check behind it. TRBV21-1 is classified as a pseudogene. The length of the CDR3 is 14 residues. The CDR3 bases are TGTGCCAGCACCCACAGCCTCCCCTCCTACGAGCAGTACTTC. This codes for CASTHSLPSYEQYF.

This clone was counted between two and nine times. V is TRBV12-5 and J is TRBJ2-7; 10 bases line up with TRBD2. Trimming removed 0 bases from V and 2 bases from J; junction bases left unmatched: 7. The CDR3 has 17 amino acids. Germline V gives CDR1 LGHNT, CDR2 FRNRAP. The CDR3 region has the DNA TGTGCTAGTGGTTTGGTACCTCCTAGCGGGAGAACCTACGAGCAGTACGTC. This gives the protein CASGLVPPSGRTYEQYV.

CDR3 bases: TGTGCCAGCAGCTTAGATCCCTTGGGACTAGCGGGATTGAATACGCAGTATTTT. This encodes CASSLDPLGLAGLNTQYF. The J gene is TRBJ2-3, the V gene TRBV7-9; 13 positions agree with TRBD2. This CDR3 has 18 amino acids. V shed 1 base and J 7 bases; nucleotides not matched to a gene: 11. The germline gives CDR1 SEHNR, CDR2 FQNEAQ (reference sequence).

This clone was detected only a few times. The genes are TRBV25-1 and TRBJ1-6; 10 nucleotides agree with TRBD1. Trimming at V came to 8 bases and at J to 2 bases, leaving 6 bases not matched to a gene. The CDR3 sequence is 16 residues long. Looked up from germline, CDR1 is MGHDK and CDR2 is SYGVNS. CDR3 coding DNA: TGTGCCAGCGGACACGGGACAGGGGCCTATAATTCACCCCTCCACTTT. This codes for CASGHGTGAYNSPLHF.

In the case of this clone: One end of the junction fails to match germline, which may point to a read error. The chain employs TRBV5-6 and TRBJ2-2; TRBD2 matches 8 bases. The germline CDR1 and CDR2 sequences are SGHDT and YYEEEE. The CDR3 loop spans 15 amino acids. The CDR3 sequence: CASSTRLANSGELFF. CDR3 nucleotides: TGTGCCAGCAGCACCAGACTAGCGAACAGCGGGGAGCTGTTTTTT.

This clone turned up a few times. CDR3 sequence: CASQQGPYEQYV. The CDR3 DNA reads as TGTGCCAGCCAACAGGGACCCTACGAGCAGTACGTC. The chain is built from TRBV5-8 and TRBJ2-7; TRBD1 is a possible D gene (6 bases). The CDR3 spans 12 residues. Germline assignment: CDR1 SGHTS and CDR2 YDEGEE. V lost 7 bases, J lost 2 bases, and 10 bases lay in between.

This clone has only one observation. The V gene is TRBV7-2, the J gene TRBJ1-1, with D hard to call. The germline V gene encodes CDR1 SGHTA and CDR2 FQGNSA. The CDR3 sequence is 15 residues long. The V gene lost 1 base and the J gene lost 4 bases, with 13 bases spanning the gap. In nucleotides, the CDR3 is TGTGCCAGCAGCTTAGGACCCAATGGGCGCACTGAAGCTTTCTTT. This gives the protein CASSLGPNGRTEAFF. Together with reference TRBV7-2 and TRBJ1-1, the CDR3 gives the full variable domain: GAGVSQSPSNKVTEKGKDVELRCDPISGHTALYWYRQSLGQGLEFLIYFQGNSAPDKSGLPSDRFSAERTGGSVSTLTIQRTQQEDSAVYLCASSLGPNGRTEAFFGQGTRLTVV.

The chain couples TRBV4-3 to TRBJ1-2; possible D gene TRBD1, 5 bases. Germline-derived CDR1 and CDR2 are LGHNA and YSLEER. The CDR3 spans 15 residues. V was cut by 2 bases and J by 8 bases, with 18 bases left in between. CDR3 coding DNA: TGCGCCAGCAGCCAATACCACGGGGGAAAGCGGGGCTACACCTTC. This sequence encodes CASSQYHGGKRGYTF.

The CDR3 DNA reads as TGTGCCATCAGTGGGACTAGCGGGAGAAGGGATGAGCAGTTCTTC. Residues: CAISGTSGRRDEQFF. The chain employs TRBV10-3 and TRBJ2-1, with TRBD2 matching 13 bases. The CDR3 totals 15 residues. The ends lost 4 bases at V and 8 bases at J; junction bases unmatched: 5. CDR1 is ENHRY and CDR2 is SYGVKD in the germline V gene.

J is TRBJ2-1 and V is TRBV5-1; 7 positions match TRBD2. The CDR3 spans 16 residues. Germline loops: CDR1 SGHRS, CDR2 YFSETQ. Trimming at V came to 1 base and at J to 6 bases, leaving 10 bases not matched to a gene. CDR3 in DNA: TGCGCCAGCAGCTTGTTAGGTCGGGAGGCCCCCAATGAGCAGTTCTTC. Translation: CASSLLGREAPNEQFF. The full variable domain, with the rest looked up from reference TRBV5-1 and TRBJ2-1, is KAGVTQTPRYLIKTRGQQVTLSCSPISGHRSVSWYQQTPGQGLQFLFEYFSETQRNKGNFPGRFSGRQFSNSRSEMNVSTLELGDSALYLCASSLLGREAPNEQFFGPGTRLTVL.

The chain joins TRBV27 to TRBJ2-2; perhaps TRBD2 as D (6 bases). Per the germline V gene, CDR1 is MNHEY and CDR2 is SMNVEV (reference sequence). The V end was cut by 6 bases, the J end by 6 bases, with 14 bases between. The CDR3 consists of 14 residues. The CDR3 DNA reads as TGTGCCAGCAGCCCGGGACTGACGTCCGGGGAGCTGTTTTTT. Translating gives CASSPGLTSGELFF.

This chain connects TRBV6-4 to TRBJ2-1; the D gene is possibly TRBD2 (6 bases). This CDR3 region has 16 residues. V was clipped by 0 bases and J by 4 bases, with 13 bases between them. CDR1 is MRHNA and CDR2 is SNTAGT in the germline V gene. The DNA for the CDR3 is TGTGCCAGCAGTGACTCCGGGGCTAGCGCGTACAATGAGCAGTTCTTC. Amino acids: CASSDSGASAYNEQFF.

The rearrangement uses TRBV6-1 and TRBJ1-5; 8 nucleotides align to TRBD1. Germline V lookup: CDR1 MNHNS, CDR2 SASEGT. The trim removed 5 bases at V and 6 bases at J, leaving 3 bases unmatched. The CDR3 contains 13 residues. The DNA of the CDR3 is TGTGCCAGCAGTAAAGACAGGGGTCAGCCCCAGCATTTT. Translation gives CASSKDRGQPQHF.

For this clone: Within the sample, other DNA sequences also encode this same CDR3. The V and J genes are TRBV28 and TRBJ2-7; TRBD2 is a possible D gene (5 bases). The CDR3 has 13 amino acids. Deletions cut 5 bases from V and 0 bases from J, with 8 bases between. Germline V gives CDR1 MDHEN, CDR2 SYDVKM. In DNA, the CDR3 is TGTGCCAGCAGTCTAGCAGGCTCCTACGAGCAGTACTTC. Translating gives CASSLAGSYEQYF.

This chain uses TRBV18 with TRBJ2-2; D ambiguous. The CDR3 consists of 17 residues. V was clipped by 3 bases and J by 1 base, with 15 bases between them. CDR1 and CDR2 (germline): KGHSH, LQKENI. CDR3 DNA: TGTGCCAGCTCACCTCCAACCATGGGCAGGAACACCGGGGAGCTGTTTTTT. Its protein product is CASSPPTMGRNTGELFF.

The gene calls are TRBV10-2 and TRBJ2-7; unclear D gene. Trimming took off 9 bases at V and 1 base at J, with 10 bases between the two ends. Germline CDR1 WSHSY, CDR2 SAAADI. CDR3 length equals 12 residues. This chain's CDR3 is CASSPQSYEQYF. The CDR3 nucleotides are TGCGCCAGTAGTCCCCAGTCCTACGAGCAGTACTTC.

The genes are TRBV25-1 and TRBJ1-5; D not resolved. The V end was cut by 3 bases, the J end by 0 bases, with 3 bases between. Per germline, CDR1 MGHDK and CDR2 SYGVNS. The CDR3 is made up of 13 amino acids. CDR3: CASSDYSNQPQHF. CDR3 nucleotide sequence: TGTGCCAGCAGTGATTATAGCAATCAGCCCCAGCATTTT.

Concerning this clone itself: Other DNA sequences from this sample encode an identical CDR3 as well. The chain links TRBV28 to TRBJ1-1; D not resolved. CDR1 is MDHEN, CDR2 SYDVKM, per germline. V was trimmed by 7 bases and J by 0 bases, leaving 18 bases between them. CDR3 length equals 16 residues. The CDR3 DNA reads TGTGCCAGCAATAAGGAGCGCGAAATCATGAACACTGAAGCTTTCTTT. Protein sequence: CASNKEREIMNTEAFF.

This chain links TRBV6-6 with TRBJ2-3, with 9 bases identical to TRBD2. Per germline, CDR1 MNHNY and CDR2 SVGAGI (reference sequence). This CDR3 contains 13 residues. Trimming removed 5 bases from V and 4 bases from J; junction bases left unmatched: 1. The CDR3 sequence is CASSRTSADTQYF. CDR3 coding DNA: TGTGCCAGCAGTAGGACTAGCGCAGATACGCAGTATTTT.

The V and J genes are TRBV19 and TRBJ2-1, with unresolved D. Germline-derived CDR1 and CDR2 are LNHDA and SQIVND (reference sequence). The CDR3 has 15 residues. V lost 11 bases to trimming and J lost 4 bases, with 21 bases between them. The CDR3 DNA reads as TGTGCCGGTACTGCGAGAGAGGCACTATACAATGAGCAGTTCTTC. Protein sequence: CAGTAREALYNEQFF.